The T cell receptor (beta chain) under discussion was sequenced for a study of vaccination effects on CD4 cells after COVID-19. Study information: Post-vaccine sample collection fell at a median of 72 days after the second dose. Findings and limits, study-wide: Clones arising from infection and from vaccination showed marked clonal contraction late after vaccination.

Investigators separated out CD4+ T cells once 10 days of culture had passed. Their SARS-CoV-2 infection, verified by PCR, occurred between March and December 2020. Every participant took two doses of the BNT162b2 or mRNA-1273 vaccine. Fresh IL-2-containing medium replaced half the medium on days 3 and 7. Concerning this clone: Its cognate antigen is unknown.

Method: immunoSEQ multiplex PCR; TCRdb's copy keeps in-frame clones and lacks some. The sample has approximately 40,000 clones, about 80% seen once; the top ten hold about 3.7%. CDR1 and CDR2 from the germline V gene are MNHEY and SVGAGI. J was trimmed by 5 bases and V by 5 bases; bases with no gene match: 10. This CDR3 has 15 residues. The clonotype originates from a human donor who had a prior SARS-CoV-2 infection. Sample: CD4+ T cells from PBMCs cultured without peptide, taken after COVID-19 vaccination. The chain has TRBV6-5 and TRBJ1-1; 8 positions agree with TRBD1. The chain's CDR3 is CASSTDRGGVTEAFF. The CDR3 nucleotides read TGTGCCAGCAGTACAGACAGGGGAGGCGTGACTGAAGCTTTCTTT.